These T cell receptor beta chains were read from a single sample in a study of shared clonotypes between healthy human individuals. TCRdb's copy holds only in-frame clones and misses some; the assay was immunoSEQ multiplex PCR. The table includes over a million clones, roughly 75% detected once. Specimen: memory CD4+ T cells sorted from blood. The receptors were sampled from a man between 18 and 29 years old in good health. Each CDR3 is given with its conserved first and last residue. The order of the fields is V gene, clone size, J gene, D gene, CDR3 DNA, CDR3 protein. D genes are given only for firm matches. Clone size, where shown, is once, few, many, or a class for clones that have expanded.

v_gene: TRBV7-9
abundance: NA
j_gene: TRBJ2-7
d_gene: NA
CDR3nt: TGTGCCAGCAGCTTAGACGGCAGCTCCTACGAGCAGTACTTC
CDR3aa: CASSLDGSSYEQYF

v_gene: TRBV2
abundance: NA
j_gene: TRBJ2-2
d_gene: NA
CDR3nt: TGTGCCAGCAGCCTCAGAGACGGGGAGCTGTTTTTT
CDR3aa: CASSLRDGELFF

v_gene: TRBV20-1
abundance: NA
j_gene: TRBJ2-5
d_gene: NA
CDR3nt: TGCAGTGCCTACGATCGAGAGACCCAGTACTTC
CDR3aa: CSAYDRETQYF

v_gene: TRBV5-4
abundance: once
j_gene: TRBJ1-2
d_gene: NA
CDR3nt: TGTGCCAGCAGCTCTGCCTTAGACGGACCCTATGGCTACACCTTC
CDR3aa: CASSSALDGPYGYTF

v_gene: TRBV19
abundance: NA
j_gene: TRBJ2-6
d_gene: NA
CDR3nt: TGTGCCAGTAGTATTCTAACAGGGATCTCTGGGGCCAACGTCCTGACTTTC
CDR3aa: CASSILTGISGANVLTF

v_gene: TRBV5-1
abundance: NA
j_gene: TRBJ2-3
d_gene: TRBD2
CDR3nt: TGCGCCAGCAGCTTGGGACTAGCGAAAAGCACAGATACGCAGTATTTT
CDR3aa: CASSLGLAKSTDTQYF

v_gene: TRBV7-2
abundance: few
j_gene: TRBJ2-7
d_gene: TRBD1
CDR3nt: TGTGCCAGCAGCTCACAGGGGGGCGCAGCCGAGCAGTACTTC
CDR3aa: CASSSQGGAAEQYF

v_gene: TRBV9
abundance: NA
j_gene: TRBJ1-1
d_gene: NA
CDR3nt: TGTGCCAGCAGCGTAGACGTGAAGAGAACTGAAGCTTTCTTT
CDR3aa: CASSVDVKRTEAFF

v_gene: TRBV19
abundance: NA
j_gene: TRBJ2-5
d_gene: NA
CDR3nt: TGTGCCAGTAGAGTCTCAGGACAAGAGACCCAGTACTTC
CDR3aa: CASRVSGQETQYF

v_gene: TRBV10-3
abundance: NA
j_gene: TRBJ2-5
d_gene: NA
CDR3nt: TGTGCCATCAGCCCGGGGGGCGAGACCCAGTACTTC
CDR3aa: CAISPGGETQYF

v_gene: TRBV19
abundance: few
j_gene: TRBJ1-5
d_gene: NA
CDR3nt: TGTGCCAGTAGTATGGGGGGCAGGGTTGGAAATCAGCCCCAGCATTTT
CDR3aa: CASSMGGRVGNQPQHF

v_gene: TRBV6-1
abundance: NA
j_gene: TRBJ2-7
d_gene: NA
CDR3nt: TGTGCCAGCAGTGAATGGAGGGCGGGCGAGCAGTACTTC
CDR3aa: CASSEWRAGEQYF

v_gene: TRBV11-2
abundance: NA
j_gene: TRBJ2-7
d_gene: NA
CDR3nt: TGTGCCAGCAGCTTTCAGGGAGCCGAGCAGTACTTC
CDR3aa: CASSFQGAEQYF

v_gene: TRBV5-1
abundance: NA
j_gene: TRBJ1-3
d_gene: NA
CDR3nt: TGCGCCAGCAGGGAATCTGGAAACACCATATATTTT
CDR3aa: CASRESGNTIYF

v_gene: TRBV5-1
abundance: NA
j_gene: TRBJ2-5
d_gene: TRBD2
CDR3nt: TGCGCCAGCAGCTTGGTGGTAGCGGGAGGTGTTCGGGAGACCCAGTACTTC
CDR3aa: CASSLVVAGGVRETQYF

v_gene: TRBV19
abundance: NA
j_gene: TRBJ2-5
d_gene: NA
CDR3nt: TGTGCCAGTAGTGAGGGGAGAGGGGAGACCCAGTACTTC
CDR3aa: CASSEGRGETQYF

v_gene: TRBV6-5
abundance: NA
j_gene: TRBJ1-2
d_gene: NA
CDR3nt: TGTGCCAGCAGGACGCCGCAGGGGAACTATGGCTACACCTTC
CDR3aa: CASRTPQGNYGYTF

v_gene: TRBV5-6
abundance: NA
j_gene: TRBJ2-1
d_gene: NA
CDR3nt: TGTGCCAGCAGCCTGGACCTGGAGCAGTTCTTC
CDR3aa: CASSLDLEQFF

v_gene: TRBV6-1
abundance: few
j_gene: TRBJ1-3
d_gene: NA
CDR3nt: TGTGCCAGCAATATGGTTTTAAGCTCTGGAAACACCATATATTTT
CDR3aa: CASNMVLSSGNTIYF

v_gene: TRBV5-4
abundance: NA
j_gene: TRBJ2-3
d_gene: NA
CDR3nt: TGTGCCAGCAGCTTGGAAGGGGGGGACAGGACCCGCCATACGCAGTATTTT
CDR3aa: CASSLEGGDRTRHTQYF

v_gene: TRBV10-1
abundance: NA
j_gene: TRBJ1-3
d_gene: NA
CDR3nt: TGCGCCGGCATCGAAGGGTGGAACACCATATATTTT
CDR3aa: CAGIEGWNTIYF

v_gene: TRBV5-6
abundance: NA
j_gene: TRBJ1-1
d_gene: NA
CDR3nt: TGTGCCAGCAGCTTGGCAGGTTTTGGGCGTGAAGCTTTCTTT
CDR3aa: CASSLAGFGREAFF

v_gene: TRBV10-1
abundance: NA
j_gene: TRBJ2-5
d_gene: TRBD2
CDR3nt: TGCGCCAGCAGTGAGTCGGTTTCGGGACTACAAGAGACCCAGTACTTC
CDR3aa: CASSESVSGLQETQYF

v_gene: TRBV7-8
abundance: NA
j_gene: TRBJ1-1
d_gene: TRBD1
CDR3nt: TGTGCCAGCAGCTTACAGGGGGGCACTGAAGCTTTCTTT
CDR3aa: CASSLQGGTEAFF

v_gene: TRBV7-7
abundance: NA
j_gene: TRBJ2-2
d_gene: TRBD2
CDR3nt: TGTGCTAGCAGTCCGAGACTAGCGGGGGGGCCGACCGGGGAGCTGTTTTTT
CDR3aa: CASSPRLAGGPTGELFF

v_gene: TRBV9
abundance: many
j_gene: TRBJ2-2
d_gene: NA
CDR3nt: TGTGCCAGCAGCACGCGCAGGGACCCCGGGGAGCTGTTTTTT
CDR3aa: CASSTRRDPGELFF

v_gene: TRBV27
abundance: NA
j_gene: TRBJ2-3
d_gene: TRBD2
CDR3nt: TGTGCCAGCAGTCCGACTAGCCTCACAGATACGCAGTATTTT
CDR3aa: CASSPTSLTDTQYF

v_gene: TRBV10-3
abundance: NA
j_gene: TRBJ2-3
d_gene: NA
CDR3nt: TGTGCCATCAGGGCCTCTTCGGGTGTGGATACGCAGTATTTT
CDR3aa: CAIRASSGVDTQYF

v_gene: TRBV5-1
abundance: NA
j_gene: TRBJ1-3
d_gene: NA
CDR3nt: TGCGCCAGCAGCTTGGGCTCCGGAAACACCATATATTTT
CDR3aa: CASSLGSGNTIYF

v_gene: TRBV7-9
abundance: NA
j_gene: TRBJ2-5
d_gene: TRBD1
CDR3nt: TGTGCCAGCAGCTCCACAGGGGTCCAAGAGACCCAGTACTTC
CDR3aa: CASSSTGVQETQYF

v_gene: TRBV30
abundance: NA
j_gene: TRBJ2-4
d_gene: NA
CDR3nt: TGTGCCTGGAGTCTACAGGTGGGGGGAAACATTCAGTACTTC
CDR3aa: CAWSLQVGGNIQYF

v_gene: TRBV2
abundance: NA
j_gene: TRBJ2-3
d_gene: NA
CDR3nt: TGTGCCAGCAGTGGTAGCACAGATACGCAGTATTTT
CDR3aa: CASSGSTDTQYF

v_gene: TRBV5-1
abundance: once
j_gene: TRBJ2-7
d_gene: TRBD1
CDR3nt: TGCGCCAGCAGCTGGCGGACAGGAGATTCTAAGTACTTC
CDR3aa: CASSWRTGDSKYF

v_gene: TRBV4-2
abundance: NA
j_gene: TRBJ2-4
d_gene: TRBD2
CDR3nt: TGTGCCAGCAGCCAAGATCAGGCTAGCGGGTCCGTTGGGGCCAAAAACATTCAGTACTTC
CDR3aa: CASSQDQASGSVGAKNIQYF

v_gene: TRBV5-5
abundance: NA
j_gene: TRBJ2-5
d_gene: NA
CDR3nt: TGTGCCAGCAGCTTGGGCGGAACGGGCCAAGAGACCCAGTACTTC
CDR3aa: CASSLGGTGQETQYF

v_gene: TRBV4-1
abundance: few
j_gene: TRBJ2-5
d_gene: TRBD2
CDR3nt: TGCGCCAGCAGCCAGGCCGCTAGCGGGGGGAACCAAGAGACCCAGTACTTC
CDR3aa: CASSQAASGGNQETQYF

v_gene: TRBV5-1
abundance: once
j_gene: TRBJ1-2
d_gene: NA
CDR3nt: TGCGCCAGCAGACGGGACATCGCTACATCGCGCTATGGCTACACCTTC
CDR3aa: CASRRDIATSRYGYTF

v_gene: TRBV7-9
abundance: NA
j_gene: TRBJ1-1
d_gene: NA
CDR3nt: TGTGCCAGCAGCCCAGGTGGGAGCAGGGGTAACACTGAAGCTTTCTTT
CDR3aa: CASSPGGSRGNTEAFF

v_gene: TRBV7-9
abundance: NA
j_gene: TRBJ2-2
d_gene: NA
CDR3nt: TGTGCCAGCAGCCCAACTAGTTCCGGGGAGCTGTTTTTT
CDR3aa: CASSPTSSGELFF

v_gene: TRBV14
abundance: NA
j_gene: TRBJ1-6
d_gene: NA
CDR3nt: TGTGCCAGCAGCCAAGCCTGGGCCGGTTCACCCCTCCACTTT
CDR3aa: CASSQAWAGSPLHF

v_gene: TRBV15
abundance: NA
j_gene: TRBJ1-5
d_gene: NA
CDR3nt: TGTGCCACCAGCAGAGTTGAGGGTCGGAATCAGCCCCAGCATTTT
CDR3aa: CATSRVEGRNQPQHF

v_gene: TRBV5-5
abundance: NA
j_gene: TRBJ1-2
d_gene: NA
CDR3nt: TGTGCCAGCAGCCCAGGTGTAGCTAACTATGGCTACACCTTC
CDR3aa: CASSPGVANYGYTF

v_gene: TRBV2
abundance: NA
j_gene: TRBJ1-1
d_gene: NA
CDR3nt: TGTGCCAGCAGTGTGAAGGTGAACACTGAAGCTTTCTTT
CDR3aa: CASSVKVNTEAFF

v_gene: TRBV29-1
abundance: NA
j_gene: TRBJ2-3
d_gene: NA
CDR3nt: TGCAGCGTTGGACAGCTCACAGATACGCAGTATTTT
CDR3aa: CSVGQLTDTQYF

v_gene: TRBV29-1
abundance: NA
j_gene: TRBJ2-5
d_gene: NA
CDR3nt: TGCAGCGTTGTGGAGAGAGTAGAGACCCAGTACTTC
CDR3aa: CSVVERVETQYF

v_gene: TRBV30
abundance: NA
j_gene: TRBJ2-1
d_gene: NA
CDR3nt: TGTGCCTGGAGTCGTGGCGGAGGGGCCAATGAGCAGTTCTTC
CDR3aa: CAWSRGGGANEQFF

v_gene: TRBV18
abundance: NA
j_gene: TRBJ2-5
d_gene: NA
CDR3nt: TGTGCCAGCTCACCGGCGACAGGGGAGGGGACCCAGTACTTC
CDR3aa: CASSPATGEGTQYF

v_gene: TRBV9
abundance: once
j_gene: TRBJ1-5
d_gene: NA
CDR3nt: TGTGCCAGCAGCGTAGGCGCGGGATGGGATCAGCCCCAGCATTTT
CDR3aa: CASSVGAGWDQPQHF

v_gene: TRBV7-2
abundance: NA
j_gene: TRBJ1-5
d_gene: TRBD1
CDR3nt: TGTGCCAGCAGCAAGGGGGCGCAGGGCAATCAGCCCCAGCATTTT
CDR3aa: CASSKGAQGNQPQHF

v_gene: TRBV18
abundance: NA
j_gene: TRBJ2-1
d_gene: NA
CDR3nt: TGTGCCAGCTCACCCGGGACTCGGAACAATGAGCAGTTCTTC
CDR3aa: CASSPGTRNNEQFF

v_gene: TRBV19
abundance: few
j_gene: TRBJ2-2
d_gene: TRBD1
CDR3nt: TGTGCCAGTAGTCGAACCGGGACAGCGAACACCGGGGAGCTGTTTTTT
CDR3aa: CASSRTGTANTGELFF

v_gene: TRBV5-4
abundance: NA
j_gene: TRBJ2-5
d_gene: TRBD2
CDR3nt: TGTGCCAGCAGTTTGGCGGGACGGGGGGGCGAAGAGACCCAGTACTTC
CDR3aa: CASSLAGRGGEETQYF

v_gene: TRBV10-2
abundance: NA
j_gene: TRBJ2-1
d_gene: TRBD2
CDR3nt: TGCGCCAGCAGTGAGTTCCCGGGACTAGGGTACAATGAGCAGTTCTTC
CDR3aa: CASSEFPGLGYNEQFF

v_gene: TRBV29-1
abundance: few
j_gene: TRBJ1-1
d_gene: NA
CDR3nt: TGCAGCGTTGAAGATCAGGTAACTGAAGCTTTCTTT
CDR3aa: CSVEDQVTEAFF

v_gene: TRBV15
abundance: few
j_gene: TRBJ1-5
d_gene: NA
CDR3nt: TGTGCCACCAGCAGAGATCCGGGACAGCCCCAGCATTTT
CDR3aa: CATSRDPGQPQHF

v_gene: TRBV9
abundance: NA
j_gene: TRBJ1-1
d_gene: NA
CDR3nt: TGTGCCAGCAGCGATACAGGGAACACTGAAGCTTTCTTT
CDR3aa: CASSDTGNTEAFF

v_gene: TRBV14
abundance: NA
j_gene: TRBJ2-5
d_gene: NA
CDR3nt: TGTGCCAGCAGCCAAGGCGCAGGGGCGGAGACCCAGTACTTC
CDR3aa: CASSQGAGAETQYF

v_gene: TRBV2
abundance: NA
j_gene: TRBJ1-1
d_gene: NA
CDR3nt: TGTGCCAGCAGTTCAGGCGGGGTGGCTGAAGCTTTCTTT
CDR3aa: CASSSGGVAEAFF

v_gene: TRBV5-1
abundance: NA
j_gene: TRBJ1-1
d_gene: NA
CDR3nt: TGCGCCAGCAGCTACACTACAAAAAACACTGAAGCTTTCTTT
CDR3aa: CASSYTTKNTEAFF

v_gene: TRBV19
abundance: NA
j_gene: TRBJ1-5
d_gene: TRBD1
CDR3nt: TGTGCCAGTAGCGGGGGACAGGGAGTAAATCAGCCCCAGCATTTT
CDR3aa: CASSGGQGVNQPQHF